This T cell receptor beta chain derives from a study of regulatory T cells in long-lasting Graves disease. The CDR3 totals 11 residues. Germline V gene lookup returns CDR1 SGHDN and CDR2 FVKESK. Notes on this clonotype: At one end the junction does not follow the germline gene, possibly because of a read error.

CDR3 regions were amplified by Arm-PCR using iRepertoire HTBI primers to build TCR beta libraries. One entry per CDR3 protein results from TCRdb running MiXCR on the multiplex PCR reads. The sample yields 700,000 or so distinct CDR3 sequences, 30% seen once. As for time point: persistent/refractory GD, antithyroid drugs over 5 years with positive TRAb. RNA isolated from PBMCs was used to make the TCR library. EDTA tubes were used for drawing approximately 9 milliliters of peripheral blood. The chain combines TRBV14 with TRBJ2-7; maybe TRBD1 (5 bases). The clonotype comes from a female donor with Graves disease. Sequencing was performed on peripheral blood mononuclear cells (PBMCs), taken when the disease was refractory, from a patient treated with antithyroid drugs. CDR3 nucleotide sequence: TGTGCCAGCAGCCAAGACTGGTACAGGTCGTTC. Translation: CASSQDWYRSF.